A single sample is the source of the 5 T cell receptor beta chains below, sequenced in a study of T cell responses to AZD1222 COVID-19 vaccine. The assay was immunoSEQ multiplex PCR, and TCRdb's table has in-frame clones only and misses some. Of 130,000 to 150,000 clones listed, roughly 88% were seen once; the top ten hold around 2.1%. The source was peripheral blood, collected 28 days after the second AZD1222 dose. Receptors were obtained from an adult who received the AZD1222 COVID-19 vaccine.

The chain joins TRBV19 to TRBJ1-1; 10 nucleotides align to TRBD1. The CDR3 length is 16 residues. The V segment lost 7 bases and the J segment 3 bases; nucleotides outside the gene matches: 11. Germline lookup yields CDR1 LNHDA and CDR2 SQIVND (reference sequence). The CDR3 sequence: CASTLGQGRWDTEAFF. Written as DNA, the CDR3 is TGTGCCAGTACTTTGGGACAGGGGCGGTGGGACACTGAAGCTTTCTTT.

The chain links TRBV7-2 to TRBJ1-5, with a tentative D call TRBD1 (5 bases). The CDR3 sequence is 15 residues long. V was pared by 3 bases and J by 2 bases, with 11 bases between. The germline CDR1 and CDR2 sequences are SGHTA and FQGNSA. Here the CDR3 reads CASSLGPWGNQPQHF. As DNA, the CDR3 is TGTGCCAGCAGCTTGGGGCCCTGGGGCAATCAGCCCCAGCATTTT.

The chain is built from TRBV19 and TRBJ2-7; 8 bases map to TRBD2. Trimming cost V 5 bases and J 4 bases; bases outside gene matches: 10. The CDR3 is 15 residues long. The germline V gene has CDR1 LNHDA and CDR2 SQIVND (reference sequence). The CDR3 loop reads CASSRIAGRGYEQYF. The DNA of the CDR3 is TGTGCCAGTAGTCGTATAGCGGGAAGAGGGTACGAGCAGTACTTC.

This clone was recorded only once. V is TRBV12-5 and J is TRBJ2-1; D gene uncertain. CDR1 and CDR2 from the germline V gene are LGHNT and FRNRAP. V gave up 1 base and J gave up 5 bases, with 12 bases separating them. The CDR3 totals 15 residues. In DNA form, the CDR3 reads TGTGCTAGTGGTTTGGCCCCTTCGGCGGACAATGAGCAGTTCTTC. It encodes CASGLAPSADNEQFF.

The CDR3 sequence: CASSFLGQGNSPLHF. CDR3 nucleotide sequence: TGTGCCAGCAGCTTTCTGGGACAGGGAAATTCACCCCTCCACTTT. The gene calls are TRBV7-3 and TRBJ1-6, with 9 bases that match TRBD1. Germline V gene data show CDR1 as SGHTA and CDR2 as FQGTGA. CDR3 size: 15 residues. The ends lost 3 bases at V and 7 bases at J; junction bases unmatched: 4.